The 14 T cell receptor beta chains presented below share a single source sample, sequenced in a study of identical twins. TCRdb fed the 5' RACE reads into MiXCR, producing one record per CDR3 protein. The sample carries 1.5 million to 2 million distinct CDR3 sequences, 32% recorded once. Sequencing used cord blood. The receptors were gathered from a newborn girl in good health.

This clonotype showed up many times. The J gene is TRBJ2-5, the V gene TRBV12-3 or TRBV12-4; 8 bases map to TRBD1. This CDR3 spans 14 amino acids. V gave up 3 bases and J gave up 2 bases; unmatched junction bases: 2. The CDR3 DNA is TGTGCCAGCAGTTTCTGGACAGGGCAAGAGACCCAGTACTTC. As protein: CASSFWTGQETQYF.

This clonotype appeared a few times. The chain is built from TRBV20-1 and TRBJ2-4, with D unresolved. The CDR3 has 13 amino acids. CDR1 is DFQATT and CDR2 is SNEGSKA in the germline V gene (reference sequence). The V end was cut by 3 bases, the J end by 1 base, with 7 bases between. CDR3 loop: CSASSPAKNIQYF. As DNA, the CDR3 is TGCAGTGCTAGTAGCCCTGCCAAAAACATTCAGTACTTC.

This clonotype has more than one count but fewer than ten. V usage is TRBV7-2 and J usage is TRBJ2-3; 7 bases line up with TRBD2. Per germline, CDR1 SGHTA and CDR2 FQGNSA. The ends lost 1 base at V and 8 bases at J; junction bases unmatched: 12. This CDR3 has 16 residues. The CDR3 sequence is CASSLVGLGTGGTQYF. The CDR3 coding sequence is TGTGCCAGCAGCTTAGTTGGACTAGGGACTGGAGGTACGCAGTATTTT.

The chain joins TRBV27 to TRBJ2-2; unclear D gene. This CDR3 is built from 13 residues. Deletions cut 5 bases from V and 9 bases from J, with 13 bases between. Germline CDR1 MNHEY, CDR2 SMNVEV (reference sequence). The CDR3 reads CASSLGRLRELFF. CDR3 sequence (DNA): TGTGCCAGCAGTCTCGGACGGCTCCGGGAGCTGTTTTTT.

This clonotype was found a few times. V and J are TRBV3-1 and TRBJ2-7; 10 bases are a match to TRBD2. V gave up 0 bases and J gave up 5 bases; unmatched junction bases: 7. Germline V gives CDR1 LGHDT, CDR2 YNNKEL (reference sequence). The CDR3 contains 16 residues. For the CDR3, the DNA is TGTGCCAGCAGCCAAGAAAGTAGCGGGAGGCTCCACGAGCAGTACTTC. Encoded protein: CASSQESSGRLHEQYF.

This clonotype was seen a handful of times. The chain employs TRBV28 and TRBJ2-7, with 8 nucleotides matching TRBD2. Germline CDR1 and CDR2: MDHEN and SYDVKM. This CDR3 contains 14 residues. The V and J ends lost 8 bases and 6 bases, in that order; junction bases with no gene match: 12. The CDR3 DNA is TGTGCCAGCTTTGGAGCGGGGGTATACGTCGAGCAGTACTTC. Translating it yields CASFGAGVYVEQYF.

The gene calls are TRBV4-1 and TRBJ2-1, with 8 bases aligning to TRBD2. The CDR3 has 24 residues. Trimming cost V 1 base and J 0 bases; bases outside gene matches: 26. The germline gives CDR1 MGHRA, CDR2 YSYEKL. CDR3 bases: TGCGCCAGCAGCCAAGTTGGGCTGGCGGGAGGTAAACCTAAACGTGGTAGCTCCTACAATGAGCAGTTCTTC. It specifies CASSQVGLAGGKPKRGSSYNEQFF.

The chain joins TRBV20-1 to TRBJ1-2; tentatively, D is TRBD1 (6 bases). CDR3 length: 14 amino acids. Trimming left V 6 bases short and J 5 bases short, with 19 bases between. Germline loops: CDR1 DFQATT, CDR2 SNEGSKA (reference sequence). Written as DNA, the CDR3 is TGCAGTGCCCCTGCCCAGGGGATCGGGTATGGCTACACCTTC. Its protein is CSAPAQGIGYGYTF.

Worth noting for this clonotype: No conserved phenylalanine or tryptophan is present at the end of the CDR3, so a read error is the likely explanation. Because the CDR3's place on the DNA is in doubt, the DNA is left out and the CDR3 is given as listed by TCRdb. The chain is built from TRBV20-1 and TRBJ2-5. Germline values: CDR1 DFQATT, CDR2 SNEGSKA (reference sequence). The CDR3 region is 14 residues in length, termini included. CDR3 region: CSASLGMGGYTFGS.

This clonotype has just a few counts. V and J are TRBV10-3 and TRBJ1-5; tentatively, D is TRBD1 (6 bases). Germline lookup yields CDR1 ENHRY and CDR2 SYGVKD. The CDR3 has 13 amino acids. Deletions cut 7 bases from V and 7 bases from J, with 14 bases between. The CDR3 loop is CAIKGEGKQPQHF. For the CDR3, the DNA is TGTGCCATCAAGGGGGAGGGGAAACAGCCCCAGCATTTT.

This clonotype has more than one count but fewer than ten. The chain is built from TRBV4-2 and TRBJ2-1; 11 bases line up with TRBD2. The end of the DNA is better explained by TRBJ2-7, so the J call may be wrong. This CDR3 has 18 amino acids. Germline-derived CDR1 and CDR2 are LGHNA and YNFKEQ. The CDR3 region has the DNA TGTGCCAGCAGCCAAGCGACTAGCGGGGTGAGCTCCTACAATGAGCAGTACTTC. Its translation: CASSQATSGVSSYNEQYF.

The chain joins TRBV9 to TRBJ2-7; TRBD2 matches at 9 bases. This CDR3 spans 15 amino acids. Germline values: CDR1 SGDLS, CDR2 YYNGEE. Germline trimming cut 5 bases from V and 7 bases from J; bases unmatched to any gene: 13. This CDR3 reads CASRESGGIYNEQYF. The DNA of the CDR3 is TGTGCCAGCAGGGAAAGCGGGGGGATCTACAATGAGCAGTACTTC.

In its sample, this clonotype was seen a few times. This chain connects TRBV7-2 to TRBJ1-6; a possible D gene is TRBD1 (6 bases). V gave up 6 bases and J gave up 0 bases, with 12 bases separating them. This CDR3 is 16 amino acids long. Germline-derived CDR1 and CDR2 are SGHTA and FQGNSA. The CDR3 DNA reads TGTGCCAGCAGACAAGACAGGAGCTCCTATAATTCACCCCTCCACTTT. As protein: CASRQDRSSYNSPLHF.

This clonotype was observed at least ten times. The rearrangement links TRBV6-5 to TRBJ2-3; D gene uncertain. The germline CDR1 and CDR2 sequences are MNHEY and SVGAGI. The CDR3 is 8 amino acids. V shed 7 bases and J shed 11 bases, with 4 bases lying between them. The CDR3 DNA sequence: TGTGCCAGCAACGGGCAGTATTTT. Its translation: CASNGQYF.